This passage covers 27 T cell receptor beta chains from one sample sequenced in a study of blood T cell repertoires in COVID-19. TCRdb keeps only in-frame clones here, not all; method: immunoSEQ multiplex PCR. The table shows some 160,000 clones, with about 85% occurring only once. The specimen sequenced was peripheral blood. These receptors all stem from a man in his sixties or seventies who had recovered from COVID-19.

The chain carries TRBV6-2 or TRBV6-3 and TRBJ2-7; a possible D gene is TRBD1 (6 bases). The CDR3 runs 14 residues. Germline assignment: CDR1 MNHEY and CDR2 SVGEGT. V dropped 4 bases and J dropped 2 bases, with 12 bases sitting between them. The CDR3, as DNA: TGTGCCAGCAGTTCCCGGGACACCCCCTACGAGCAGTACTTC. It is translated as CASSSRDTPYEQYF.

CDR3 sequence reads: CASSVAGAGTGELFF. CDR3 DNA sequence: TGTGCCAGCAGCGTAGCGGGAGCGGGCACCGGGGAGCTGTTTTTT. The rearrangement links TRBV9 to TRBJ2-2, with a possible D match to TRBD2 (6 bases). This CDR3 region has 15 residues. Trimming took off 0 bases at V and 4 bases at J, with 10 bases between the two ends. The germline V gene has CDR1 SGDLS and CDR2 YYNGEE.

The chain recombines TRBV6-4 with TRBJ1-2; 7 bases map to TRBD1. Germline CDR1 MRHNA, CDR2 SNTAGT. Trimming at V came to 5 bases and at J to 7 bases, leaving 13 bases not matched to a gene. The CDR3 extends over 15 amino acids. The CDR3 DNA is TGTGCCAGCAGTACCGGGGAGACAGGGTTTGGTGGCTACACCTTC. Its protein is CASSTGETGFGGYTF.

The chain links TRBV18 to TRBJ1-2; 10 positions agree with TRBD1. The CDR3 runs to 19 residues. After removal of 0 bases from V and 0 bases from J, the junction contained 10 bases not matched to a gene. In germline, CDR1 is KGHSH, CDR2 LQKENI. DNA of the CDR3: TGTGCCAGCTCACCACCCGGACAGGGGGTGACCGTTCCTAACTATGGCTACACCTTC. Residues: CASSPPGQGVTVPNYGYTF.

CDR3 coding DNA: TGTGCCACCAGTGCTAGCGGGAACACCGGGGAGCTGTTTTTT. Encoded protein: CATSASGNTGELFF. V gene TRBV24-1 combines with J gene TRBJ2-2, with 7 bases identical to TRBD2. The junction had 0 bases not matched to a gene; V was cut back by 5 bases and J by 1 base. The CDR3 is 14 residues long. From germline, CDR1 is KGHDR and CDR2 SFDVKD.

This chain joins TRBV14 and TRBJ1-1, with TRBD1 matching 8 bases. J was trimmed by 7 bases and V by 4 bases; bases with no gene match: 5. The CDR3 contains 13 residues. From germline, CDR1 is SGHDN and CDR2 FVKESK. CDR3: CASSLLQGGEAFF. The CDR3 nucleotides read TGTGCCAGCAGCCTTCTACAGGGGGGTGAAGCTTTCTTT.

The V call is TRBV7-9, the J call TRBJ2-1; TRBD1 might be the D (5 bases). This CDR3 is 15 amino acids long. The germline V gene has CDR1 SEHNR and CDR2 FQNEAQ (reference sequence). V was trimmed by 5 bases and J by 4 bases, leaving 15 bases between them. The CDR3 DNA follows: TGTGCCAGCAGCCCAGGGTCAGCTTGGTACAATGAGCAGTTCTTC. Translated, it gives CASSPGSAWYNEQFF.

The CDR3 is CASSQGGIANYGYTF. DNA for the CDR3: TGCGCCAGCAGCCAGGGAGGGATCGCTAACTATGGCTACACCTTC. J is TRBJ1-2 and V is TRBV5-1; D perhaps matches TRBD1 (5 bases). Germline V lookup: CDR1 SGHRS, CDR2 YFSETQ. The CDR3 is 15 residues long. Trimming took off 4 bases at V and 0 bases at J, with 13 bases between the two ends.

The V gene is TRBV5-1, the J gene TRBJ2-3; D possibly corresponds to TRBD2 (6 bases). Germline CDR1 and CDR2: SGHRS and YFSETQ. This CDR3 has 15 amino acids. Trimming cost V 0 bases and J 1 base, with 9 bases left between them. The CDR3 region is CASSLGRAGTDTQYF. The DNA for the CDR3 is TGCGCCAGCAGCTTGGGGAGGGCGGGCACAGATACGCAGTATTTT.

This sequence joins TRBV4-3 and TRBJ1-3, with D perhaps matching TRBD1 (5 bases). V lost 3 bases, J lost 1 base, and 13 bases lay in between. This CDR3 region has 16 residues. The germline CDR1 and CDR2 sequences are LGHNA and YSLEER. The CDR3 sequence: CASSQSWRTSGNTIYF. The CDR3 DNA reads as TGCGCCAGCAGCCAGAGCTGGCGGACATCTGGAAACACCATATATTTT.

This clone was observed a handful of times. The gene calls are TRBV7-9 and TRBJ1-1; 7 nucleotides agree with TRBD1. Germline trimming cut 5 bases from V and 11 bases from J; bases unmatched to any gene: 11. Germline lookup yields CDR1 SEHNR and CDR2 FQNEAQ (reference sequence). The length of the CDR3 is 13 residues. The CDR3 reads CASSPLEGARAFF. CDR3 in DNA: TGTGCCAGCAGCCCGCTAGAGGGGGCGAGGGCTTTCTTT. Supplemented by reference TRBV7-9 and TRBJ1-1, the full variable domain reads DTGVSQNPRHKITKRGQNVTFRCDPISEHNRLYWYRQTLGQGPEFLTYFQNEAQLEKSRLLSDRFSAERPKGSFSTLEIQRTEQGDSAMYLCASSPLEGARAFFGQGTRLTVV.

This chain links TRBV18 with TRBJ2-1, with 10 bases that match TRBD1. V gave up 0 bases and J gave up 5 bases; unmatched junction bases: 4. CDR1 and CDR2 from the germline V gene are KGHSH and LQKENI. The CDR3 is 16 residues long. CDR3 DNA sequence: TGTGCCAGCTCACCACCGATGGGGACAGGGGACAATGAGCAGTTCTTC. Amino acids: CASSPPMGTGDNEQFF.

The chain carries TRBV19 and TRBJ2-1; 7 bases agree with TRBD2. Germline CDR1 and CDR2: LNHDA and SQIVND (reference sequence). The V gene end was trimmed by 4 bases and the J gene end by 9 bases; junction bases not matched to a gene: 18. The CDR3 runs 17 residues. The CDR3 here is CASSTSYGRESGVEQFF. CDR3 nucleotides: TGTGCCAGTAGTACCTCCTACGGGCGGGAGTCCGGTGTTGAGCAGTTCTTC.

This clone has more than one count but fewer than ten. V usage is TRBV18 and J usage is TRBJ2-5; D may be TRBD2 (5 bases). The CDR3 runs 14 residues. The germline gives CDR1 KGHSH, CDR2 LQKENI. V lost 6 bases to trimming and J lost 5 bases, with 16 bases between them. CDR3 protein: CASSNRPEGETQYF. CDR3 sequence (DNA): TGTGCCAGCTCGAACAGACCTGAGGGCGAGACCCAGTACTTC.

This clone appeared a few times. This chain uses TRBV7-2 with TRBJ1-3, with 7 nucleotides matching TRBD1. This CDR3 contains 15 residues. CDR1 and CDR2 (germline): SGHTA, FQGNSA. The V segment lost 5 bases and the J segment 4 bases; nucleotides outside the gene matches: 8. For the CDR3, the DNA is TGTGCCAGCAGCCTGGGACAGAGGCCGGGAAACACCATATATTTT. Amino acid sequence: CASSLGQRPGNTIYF.

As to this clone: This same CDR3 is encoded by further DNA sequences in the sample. The CDR3 region has the DNA TGCAGCGGGGGGACTAGCGGATACGAGCAGTACTTC. As protein: CSGGTSGYEQYF. The rearrangement uses TRBV29-1 and TRBJ2-7; 11 bases match TRBD2. From germline, CDR1 is SQVTM and CDR2 ANQGSEA. The CDR3 has 12 residues. V was pared by 7 bases and J by 4 bases, with 3 bases of the junction left unmatched.

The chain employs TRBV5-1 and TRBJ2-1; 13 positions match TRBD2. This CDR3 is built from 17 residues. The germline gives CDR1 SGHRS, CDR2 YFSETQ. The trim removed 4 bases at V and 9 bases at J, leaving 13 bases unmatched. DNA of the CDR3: TGCGCCAGCAGCACACGCTCCGGGACTAGCGGGATGGGTGAGCAGTTCTTC. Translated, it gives CASSTRSGTSGMGEQFF.

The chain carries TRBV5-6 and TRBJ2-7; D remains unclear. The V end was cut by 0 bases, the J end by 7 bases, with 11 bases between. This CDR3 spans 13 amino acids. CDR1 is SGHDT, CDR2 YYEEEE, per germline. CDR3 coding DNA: TGTGCCAGCAGCTTGGTAGCTGGGTATGAGCAGTACTTC. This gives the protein CASSLVAGYEQYF.

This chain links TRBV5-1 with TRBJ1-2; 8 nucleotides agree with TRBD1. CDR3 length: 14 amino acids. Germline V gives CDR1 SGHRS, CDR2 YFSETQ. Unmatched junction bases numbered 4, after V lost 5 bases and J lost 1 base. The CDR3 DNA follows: TGCGCCAGCAGTGGGACAGGAAATAACTATGGCTACACCTTC. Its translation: CASSGTGNNYGYTF.

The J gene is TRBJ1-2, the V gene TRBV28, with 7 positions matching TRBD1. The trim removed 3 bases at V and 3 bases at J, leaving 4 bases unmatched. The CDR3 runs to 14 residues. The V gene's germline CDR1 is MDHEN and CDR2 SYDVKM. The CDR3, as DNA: TGTGCCAGCAGTTTGGCGGGACAGTACTATGGCTACACCTTC. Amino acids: CASSLAGQYYGYTF.

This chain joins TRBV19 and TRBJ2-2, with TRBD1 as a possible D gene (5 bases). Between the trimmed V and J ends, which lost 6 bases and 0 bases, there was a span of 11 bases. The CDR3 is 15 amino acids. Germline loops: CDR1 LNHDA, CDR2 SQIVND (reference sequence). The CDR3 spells CASRRVDTNTGELFF. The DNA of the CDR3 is TGTGCCAGTAGAAGAGTGGACACGAACACCGGGGAGCTGTTTTTT. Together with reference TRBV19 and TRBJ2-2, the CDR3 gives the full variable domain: DGGITQSPKYLFRKEGQNVTLSCEQNLNHDAMYWYRQDPGQGLRLIYYSQIVNDFQKGDIAEGYSVSREKKESFPLTVTSAQKNPTAFYLCASRRVDTNTGELFFGEGSRLTVL.

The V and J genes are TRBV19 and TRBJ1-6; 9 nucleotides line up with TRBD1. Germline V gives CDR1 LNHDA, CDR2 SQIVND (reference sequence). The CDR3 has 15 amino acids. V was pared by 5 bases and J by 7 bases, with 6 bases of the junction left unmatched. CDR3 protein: CASSAGTGNNSPLHF. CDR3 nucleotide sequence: TGTGCCAGTAGTGCCGGGACAGGGAACAATTCACCCCTCCACTTT.

As DNA, the CDR3 is TGTGCCAGCAGTTATCGAGGCAGGGCGACGTACGAGCAGTACTTC. It encodes CASSYRGRATYEQYF. The chain employs TRBV6-5 and TRBJ2-7; possible D gene TRBD1, 5 bases. Trimming took 3 bases from V and 4 from J, leaving 16 bases between them. The CDR3 runs to 15 residues. In germline, CDR1 is MNHEY, CDR2 SVGAGI.

The CDR3 reads CASSLGSSNTEAFF. The CDR3 DNA reads as TGCGCCAGCAGTTTGGGCAGCTCGAACACTGAAGCTTTCTTT. The V and J genes are TRBV10-2 and TRBJ1-1, with D hard to call. Trimming removed 5 bases from V and 1 base from J, with 11 bases in between. The germline V gene has CDR1 WSHSY and CDR2 SAAADI. This CDR3 has 14 residues.

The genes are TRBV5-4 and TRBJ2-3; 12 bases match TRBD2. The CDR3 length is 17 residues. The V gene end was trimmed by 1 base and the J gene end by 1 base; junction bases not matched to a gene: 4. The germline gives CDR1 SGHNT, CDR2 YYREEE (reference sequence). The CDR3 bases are TGTGCCAGCAGCTTGAGGGCTAGCGGGAGGGGCACAGATACGCAGTATTTT. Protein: CASSLRASGRGTDTQYF.

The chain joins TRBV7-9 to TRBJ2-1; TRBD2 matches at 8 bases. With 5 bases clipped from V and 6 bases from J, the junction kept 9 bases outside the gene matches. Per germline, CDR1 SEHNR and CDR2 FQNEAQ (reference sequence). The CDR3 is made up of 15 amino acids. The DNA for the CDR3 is TGTGCCAGCAGCACAGCTACGGGGGGGATCAATGAGCAGTTCTTC. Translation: CASSTATGGINEQFF.

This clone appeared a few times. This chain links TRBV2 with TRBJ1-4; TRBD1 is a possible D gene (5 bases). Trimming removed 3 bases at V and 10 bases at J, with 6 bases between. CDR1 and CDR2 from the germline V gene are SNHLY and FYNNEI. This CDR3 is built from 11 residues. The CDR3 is CASSEQGKLFF. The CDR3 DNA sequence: TGTGCCAGCAGTGAGCAGGGAAAACTGTTTTTT.